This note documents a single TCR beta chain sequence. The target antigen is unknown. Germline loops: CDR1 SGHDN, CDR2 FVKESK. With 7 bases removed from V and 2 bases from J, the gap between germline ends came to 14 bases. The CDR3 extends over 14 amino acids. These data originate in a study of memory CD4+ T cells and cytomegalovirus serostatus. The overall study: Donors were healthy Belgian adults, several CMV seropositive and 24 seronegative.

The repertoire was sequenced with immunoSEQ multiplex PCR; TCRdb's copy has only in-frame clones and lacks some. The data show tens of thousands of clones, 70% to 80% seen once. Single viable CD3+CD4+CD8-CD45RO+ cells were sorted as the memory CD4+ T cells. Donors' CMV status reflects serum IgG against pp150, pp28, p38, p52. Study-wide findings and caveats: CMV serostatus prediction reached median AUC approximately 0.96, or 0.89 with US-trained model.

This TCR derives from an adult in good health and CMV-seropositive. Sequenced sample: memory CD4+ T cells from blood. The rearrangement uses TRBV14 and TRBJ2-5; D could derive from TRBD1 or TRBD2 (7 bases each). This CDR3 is CASNHRGGQETQYF. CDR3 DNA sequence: TGTGCCAGCAATCACAGGGGAGGGCAAGAGACCCAGTACTTC.